The 19 T cell receptor beta chains given below trace back to one sample, sequenced in a study of blood T cell repertoires in COVID-19. Only in-frame clones appear in the TCRdb table, and some are missing; sequencing was by immunoSEQ multiplex PCR. Here the sample spans around 30,000 clones, 89% being singletons. Sequenced: peripheral blood. The receptor source for this set is a middle-aged woman with active or convalescent COVID-19.

The chain uses TRBV6-1 and TRBJ2-1; 8 nucleotides align to TRBD1. The CDR3 loop spans 15 amino acids. Germline values: CDR1 MNHNS, CDR2 SASEGT. Germline trimming cut 2 bases from V and 6 bases from J; bases unmatched to any gene: 6. In DNA form, the CDR3 reads TGTGCCAGCAGTGAACAACCAACAGGGGGCAATGAGCAGTTCTTC. Translated: CASSEQPTGGNEQFF.

This rearrangement joins TRBV6-5 to TRBJ2-2; maybe TRBD1 (6 bases). Germline V gives CDR1 MNHEY, CDR2 SVGAGI. This CDR3 contains 16 residues. V lost 0 bases and J 0 bases, leaving 8 bases between the germline ends. The CDR3 is CASSYSWGPNTGELFF. CDR3 DNA: TGTGCCAGCAGTTACTCCTGGGGGCCGAACACCGGGGAGCTGTTTTTT.

V usage is TRBV7-2 and J usage is TRBJ2-7, with D perhaps matching TRBD1 (5 bases). The V end lost 4 bases, the J end lost 2 bases, and 18 bases lay between the germline ends. This CDR3 spans 16 amino acids. CDR1 SGHTA and CDR2 FQGNSA come from the germline V gene. This chain's CDR3 is CASSSRSQGGPYEQYF. The CDR3, as DNA: TGTGCCAGCAGCTCACGTAGCCAGGGTGGCCCCTACGAGCAGTACTTC.

V gene TRBV10-2 combines with J gene TRBJ2-1, with 7 bases identical to TRBD1. Losses at the gene ends were 0 bases for V and 15 bases for J; bases not matched to a gene: 2. Germline CDR1 WSHSY, CDR2 SAAADI. The CDR3 sequence is 11 residues long. In nucleotides, the CDR3 is TGCGCCAGCAGTGAGTCGGCAGGGGGGTTCTTC. Amino acids: CASSESAGGFF.

The CDR3 region has the DNA TGTGCCAGTAGTATCAGTCGCGGGAACACTGAAGCTTTCTTT. Translated, it gives CASSISRGNTEAFF. This rearrangement joins TRBV19 to TRBJ1-1; D gene ambiguous. CDR3 length: 14 residues. Trimming took off 3 bases at V and 1 base at J, with 9 bases between the two ends. From germline, CDR1 is LNHDA and CDR2 SQIVND (reference sequence).

This clone came up once. V is TRBV5-1 and J is TRBJ1-6; 7 bases match TRBD1. Looked up from germline, CDR1 is SGHRS and CDR2 is YFSETQ. V lost 5 bases to trimming and J lost 6 bases; unmatched junction nucleotides: 14. There are 17 residues in the CDR3. The CDR3, as DNA: TGCGCCAGCAGTATTAAGATCGGACAGGACCTTAATTCACCCCTCCACTTT. Its protein is CASSIKIGQDLNSPLHF.

A single count supports this clone. The V gene is TRBV12-3 or TRBV12-4, the J gene TRBJ1-5, with 9 bases matching TRBD1. This CDR3 region has 13 residues. With 0 bases clipped from V and 15 bases from J, the junction kept 6 bases outside the gene matches. The CDR3 loop is CASSLAQGQGLHF. CDR3 coding DNA: TGTGCCAGCAGTTTAGCCCAAGGACAGGGGTTGCATTTT.

V and J are TRBV18 and TRBJ1-5; 11 bases are a match to TRBD1. Germline V lookup: CDR1 KGHSH, CDR2 LQKENI. This CDR3 is 16 amino acids long. J was trimmed by 7 bases and V by 6 bases; bases with no gene match: 11. The CDR3 here is CASSAYGQGARQPQHF. In nucleotides, the CDR3 is TGTGCCAGCTCCGCGTACGGACAGGGGGCAAGACAGCCCCAGCATTTT.

This clone was observed a few times. The chain joins TRBV7-3 to TRBJ2-7; 8 bases agree with TRBD1. This CDR3 region has 15 residues. Germline V gene data show CDR1 as SGHTA and CDR2 as FQGTGA. The V segment lost 1 base and the J segment 6 bases; nucleotides outside the gene matches: 8. CDR3 sequence (DNA): TGTGCCAGCAGCTTAAACCCCCAGGGGGCGGGCGAGCAGTACTTC. Protein: CASSLNPQGAGEQYF.

The chain combines TRBV4-1 with TRBJ2-4; TRBD2 is a possible D gene (5 bases). This CDR3 region has 18 residues. The V gene's germline CDR1 is MGHRA and CDR2 YSYEKL. Trimming took 0 bases from V and 3 from J, leaving 18 bases between them. CDR3 in amino acids: CASSQDPERPGLKNIQYF. Here the CDR3 DNA reads TGCGCCAGCAGCCAAGACCCCGAGAGACCCGGACTCAAAAACATTCAGTACTTC.

The rearrangement links TRBV28 to TRBJ1-1; TRBD1 might be the D (5 bases). V dropped 3 bases and J dropped 6 bases, with 11 bases sitting between them. Germline assignment: CDR1 MDHEN and CDR2 SYDVKM. The CDR3 contains 13 residues. The CDR3 loop is CASSFVGEAEAFF. The CDR3 DNA reads as TGTGCCAGCAGTTTCGTGGGGGAGGCTGAAGCTTTCTTT.

The chain couples TRBV19 to TRBJ2-2, with a weak D call TRBD1 (6 bases). The CDR3 sequence is 19 residues long. Trimming stripped 3 bases from V and 1 base from J, with 21 bases between. Germline V CDR1 and CDR2: LNHDA, SQIVND (reference sequence). This CDR3 is CASSIEINPETGNTGELFF. DNA of the CDR3: TGTGCCAGTAGTATCGAGATAAACCCCGAGACAGGGAACACCGGGGAGCTGTTTTTT.

This chain uses TRBV7-8 with TRBJ2-7; 7 bases match TRBD2. This CDR3 has 16 amino acids. J gave up 4 bases and V 5 bases, and 14 bases lay outside the gene matches. Germline V gives CDR1 SGHVS, CDR2 FQNEAQ. CDR3 DNA: TGTGCCAGCAGCCAGCTGTTTGGCGGGAGTATTTACGAGCAGTACTTC. Encoded protein: CASSQLFGGSIYEQYF.

On this clone: Other DNA sequences in this specimen translate into the identical CDR3. The J gene is TRBJ1-3, the V gene TRBV4-3; TRBD1 might be the D (5 bases). Germline values: CDR1 LGHNA, CDR2 YSLEER. V dropped 0 bases and J dropped 3 bases, with 12 bases sitting between them. The CDR3 contains 16 residues. The CDR3 is CASSQDLGAGGNTIYF. CDR3 bases: TGCGCCAGCAGCCAAGATCTTGGGGCAGGTGGAAACACCATATATTTT.

This sequence joins TRBV4-2 and TRBJ1-1, with 9 bases lining up with TRBD1. Trimming at V came to 0 bases and at J to 4 bases, leaving 9 bases not matched to a gene. Per germline, CDR1 LGHNA and CDR2 YNFKEQ. CDR3 length equals 17 residues. Here the CDR3 reads CASSQEGTGKAFTEAFF. The CDR3 bases are TGTGCCAGCAGCCAAGAAGGGACAGGGAAAGCGTTCACTGAAGCTTTCTTT.

This clone appeared a few times. This sequence joins TRBV15 and TRBJ2-7; D unclear. Per the germline V gene, CDR1 is LNHNV and CDR2 is YYDKDF (reference sequence). V gave up 0 bases and J gave up 4 bases, with 7 bases separating them. The CDR3 runs to 13 residues. CDR3 sequence reads: CATSRDTSYEQYF. In DNA, the CDR3 is TGTGCCACCAGCAGAGACACTTCTTACGAGCAGTACTTC.

The chain joins TRBV19 to TRBJ1-4, with 9 bases matching TRBD1. The CDR3 totals 13 residues. Unmatched junction bases numbered 7, after V lost 4 bases and J lost 13 bases. The germline gives CDR1 LNHDA, CDR2 SQIVND (reference sequence). The CDR3 is CASSTVQGARLFF. CDR3 nucleotide sequence: TGTGCCAGTAGTACCGTACAGGGGGCAAGACTGTTTTTT.

This chain joins TRBV6-6 and TRBJ2-3, with TRBD2 identical over 8 bases. The V segment lost 4 bases and the J segment 4 bases; nucleotides outside the gene matches: 7. Germline-derived CDR1 and CDR2 are MNHNY and SVGAGI (reference sequence). The CDR3 spans 15 residues. The CDR3 DNA reads TGTGCCAGCAGTTTTTCCGGGGGGGCCCCAGATACGCAGTATTTT. It yields the protein CASSFSGGAPDTQYF.

The chain carries TRBV18 and TRBJ2-7; 8 bases agree with TRBD1. The CDR3 consists of 15 residues. V was clipped by 6 bases and J by 2 bases; unmatched bases: 9. Germline V gene data show CDR1 as KGHSH and CDR2 as LQKENI. The CDR3 loop is CASSLGTGEPYEQYF. The CDR3, as DNA: TGTGCCAGCTCCCTTGGGACAGGCGAACCCTACGAGCAGTACTTC.